Sequencing of this T cell receptor beta chain was carried out in a study of cytomegalovirus exposure and HLA in healthy donors. On this clone: What it binds is not known.

The V gene's germline CDR1 is MGHDK and CDR2 SYGVNS. V was pared by 6 bases and J by 0 bases, with 17 bases between. The CDR3 is made up of 16 amino acids. Study conclusions and caveats: A later analysis found that most CMV-associated TCR beta chains appeared HLA-restricted. The authors enumerated some 170 TCR beta chains as linked to cytomegalovirus.

The PCR ran on 60 Vbeta and 13 Jbeta primers. Clones were sequenced by immunoSEQ multiplex PCR, and TCRdb holds only the in-frame ones, with some missing. The sample lists 120,000 or so clones, 74% occurring once. Sequenced: PBMCs. J is TRBJ2-5 and V is TRBV25-1; D may be TRBD1 (6 bases). This sequence originates from a man aged 35 to 55 in good health and CMV-seropositive. The CDR3 nucleotides read TGTGCCAGCAGACCGGTACAGGGAACGTACCAAGAGACCCAGTACTTC. Its protein product is CASRPVQGTYQETQYF.